The 8 T cell receptor beta chains listed next were all sequenced from one sample in a study of blood T cell repertoires in COVID-19. TCRdb's copy holds only in-frame clones and misses some; the assay was immunoSEQ multiplex PCR. The sample has 50,000 to 75,000 clones, about 90% seen once. The sample was peripheral blood. All receptors derive from a woman aged 45-59 years with active or convalescent COVID-19.

The chain links TRBV3-1 (or the pseudogene TRBV3-2) to TRBJ2-3, with 11 bases identical to TRBD2. From germline, CDR1 is LGHDT and CDR2 YNNKEL (reference sequence). J was trimmed by 3 bases and V by 1 base; bases with no gene match: 3. The CDR3 length is 16 residues. CDR3 in DNA: TGTGCCAGCAGCCAAGCTCTAGCGGGAGGTACAGATACGCAGTATTTT. Translation: CASSQALAGGTDTQYF.

The chain is built from TRBV29-1 and TRBJ2-1, with 10 bases aligning to TRBD2. This CDR3 has 13 residues. CDR1 is SQVTM and CDR2 is ANQGSEA in the germline V gene. V gave up 8 bases and J gave up 4 bases; unmatched junction bases: 5. In nucleotides, the CDR3 is TGCAGCAGTACTAGCGGGATGTACAATGAGCAGTTCTTC. Protein product: CSSTSGMYNEQFF.

This chain's CDR3 is CATSDSGQGNYGYTF. For the CDR3, the DNA is TGTGCCACCAGTGACTCGGGACAGGGAAACTATGGCTACACCTTC. The V call is TRBV24-1, the J call TRBJ1-2, with 9 bases aligning to TRBD1. Per germline, CDR1 KGHDR and CDR2 SFDVKD. Germline trimming cut 4 bases from V and 2 bases from J; bases unmatched to any gene: 4. The CDR3 length is 15 residues.

V and J are TRBV7-9 and TRBJ2-1; a possible D gene is TRBD2 (5 bases). Germline V gene sequence: CDR1 SEHNR, CDR2 FQNEAQ (reference sequence). The CDR3 contains 15 residues. Deletions cut 2 bases from V and 5 bases from J, with 13 bases between. In DNA form, the CDR3 reads TGTGCCAGCAGCTTACCGGGATCAGTTAACAATGAGCAGTTCTTC. Translating it yields CASSLPGSVNNEQFF.

CDR3: CASSLSSYNEQFF. In DNA form, the CDR3 reads TGTGCCAGCAGCTTGAGCTCCTACAATGAGCAGTTCTTC. The V call is TRBV7-3, the J call TRBJ2-1; no reliable D call. The V and J ends lost 3 bases and 0 bases respectively, with 3 bases between them. This CDR3 region has 13 residues. Germline assignment: CDR1 SGHTA and CDR2 FQGTGA.

A single count supports this clone. The junction and the germline gene differ at one end; a read error may be behind it. This chain joins TRBV30 and TRBJ2-7; D is possibly TRBD2 (6 bases). The CDR3 covers 11 residues. From germline, CDR1 is GTSNPN and CDR2 SVGIG (reference sequence). In nucleotides, the CDR3 is TGTGCCTGGAGTGATGGGACTCCGGTTGTCTTC. It specifies CAWSDGTPVVF.

The chain couples TRBV5-1 to TRBJ2-7; 13 bases map to TRBD2. Germline V gene data show CDR1 as SGHRS and CDR2 as YFSETQ. V was clipped by 3 bases and J by 3 bases; unmatched bases: 12. This CDR3 contains 18 residues. This chain's CDR3 is CASSWMNSLAGGNYEQYF. The CDR3 DNA is TGCGCCAGCAGCTGGATGAATTCACTAGCGGGGGGGAACTACGAGCAGTACTTC.

This clone was seen just once. The chain carries TRBV9 and TRBJ2-2, with a possible D match to TRBD1 (6 bases). Between the trimmed V and J ends, which lost 1 base and 1 base, there was a span of 14 bases. Germline lookup yields CDR1 SGDLS and CDR2 YYNGEE. The length of the CDR3 is 17 residues. The CDR3 protein is CASSVLGSGQNTGELFF. Written as DNA, the CDR3 is TGTGCCAGCAGCGTATTGGGTTCGGGACAGAACACCGGGGAGCTGTTTTTT.